The rows below give T cell receptor beta chains drawn from one sample of a study of PD-L1 blockade in urothelial cancer. Sequencing was performed with immunoSEQ multiplex PCR; in TCRdb, only in-frame clones are kept and a portion is missing. The sample gives around 100,000 clones, 91% of which show up once; around 0.9% is in the top ten. This specimen consisted of PBMCs, obtained around atezolizumab (anti-PD-L1) treatment. These receptors originate from a woman aged 80 or older with urothelial cancer. Each CDR3 is given with its conserved first and last residue. The D gene is left open where the match is weak. The size entry is marked missing in some rows and otherwise reads once, few, many or a size class.

>TRBV19|TRBJ2-7|-|-
TGTGCCAGTAGTATTAATGTCGCGGATTCCTACGAGCAGTACTTC
CASSINVADSYEQYF
>TRBV5-1|TRBJ2-2|-|-
TGCGCCAGCAGCTTGGACAGAACCGGGGAGCTGTTTTTT
CASSLDRTGELFF
>TRBV5-1|TRBJ2-7|TRBD2|-
TGCGCCAGCAGCTTGGAACGGGCTAGCGGGATCCACTTCTACGAGCAGTACTTC
CASSLERASGIHFYEQYF
>TRBV7-3|TRBJ2-7|-|-
TGTGCCAGCAGCTTATATCCGTCCAGCTCCTACGAGCAGTACTTC
CASSLYPSSSYEQYF
>TRBV28|TRBJ1-1|TRBD1|-
TGTGCCAGCAGCCGGCCCGGGACAGGGGGACGGACTGAAGCTTTCTTT
CASSRPGTGGRTEAFF
>TRBV6-5|TRBJ2-3|-|-
TGTGCCAGCTCCGACGGACTTGCCACAGATACGCAGTATTTT
CASSDGLATDTQYF
>TRBV28|TRBJ1-1|-|-
TGTGCCAGCAGTTTAAACAGGGACACTGAAGCTTTCTTT
CASSLNRDTEAFF
>TRBV10-3|TRBJ2-7|-|once
TGTGCCATCAGTGAGTCGGACAGGAGGGGGTTGGAGCAGTACTTC
CAISESDRRGLEQYF
>TRBV9|TRBJ2-1|-|-
TGTGCCAGCAGCGTAATCCGCAATGAGCAGTTCTTC
CASSVIRNEQFF
>TRBV4-2|TRBJ2-1|-|-
TGTGCCAGCAGCCCAACGTTCGACCGGGGCTCCTACAATGAGCAGTTCTTC
CASSPTFDRGSYNEQFF
>TRBV7-9|TRBJ2-3|TRBD1|-
TGTGCCAGCAGATTACAGGGGGCTGCAGATACGCAGTATTTT
CASRLQGAADTQYF
>TRBV28|TRBJ1-2|-|-
TGTGCCAGCGGGAGAGAGGATGGCTACACCTTC
CASGREDGYTF
>TRBV5-1|TRBJ2-5|TRBD1|-
TGCGCCAGCAGCGCCGGGACAGAACTGGGGACCCAGTACTTC
CASSAGTELGTQYF
>TRBV19|TRBJ2-6|-|-
TGTGCCAGTAGTATGGCCTCTGGGGCCAACGTCCTGACTTTC
CASSMASGANVLTF
>TRBV30|TRBJ2-7|TRBD1|-
TGTGCCTGGAAGCGAGGACAGGGGAACTACGAGCAGTACTTC
CAWKRGQGNYEQYF
>TRBV2|TRBJ2-1|TRBD1|-
TGTGCCAGCAGGGAGACAGGGAGAAGCAATGAGCAGTTCTTC
CASRETGRSNEQFF
>TRBV5-1|TRBJ2-5|TRBD2|-
TGCGCCAGCAGCGCAGGGAGGGCAGGAGGCCTCCAAGAGACCCAGTACTTC
CASSAGRAGGLQETQYF
>TRBV19|TRBJ2-7|TRBD1|-
TGTGCCAGTAGTATAGATCGGGACAGTACCTACGAGCAGTACTTC
CASSIDRDSTYEQYF
>TRBV6-5|TRBJ2-6|-|-
TGTGCCAGTCACCCGGGCTCTGGGGCCAACGTCCTGACTTTC
CASHPGSGANVLTF
>TRBV2|TRBJ1-5|-|few
TGTGCCAGCAGAGGCGGGGGGAATCAGCCCCAGCATTTT
CASRGGGNQPQHF
>TRBV10-3|TRBJ2-7|-|-
TGTGCCATCAGTGAACAGGGCTACGAGCAGTACTTC
CAISEQGYEQYF
>TRBV5-1|TRBJ2-1|TRBD2|-
TGCGCCAGCACTAGGACTAGCGAGTTAGGAAATGAGCAGTTCTTC
CASTRTSELGNEQFF
>TRBV6-5|TRBJ2-1|-|-
TGTGCCAGCAGTCCGCGGGACAGAATCTACAATGAGCAGTTCTTC
CASSPRDRIYNEQFF
>TRBV29-1|TRBJ2-1|-|-
TGCAGCGCCCTGGACACATACAATGAGCAGTTCTTC
CSALDTYNEQFF
>TRBV9|TRBJ2-1|TRBD2|once
TGTGCCAGCAGCGACATTAGCGGGAGGCGCAATGAGCAGTTCTTC
CASSDISGRRNEQFF
>TRBV5-6|TRBJ2-1|-|-
TGTGCCAGCAGCTCCCCCGGGGGTGCTGGAAACAATGAGCAGTTCTTC
CASSSPGGAGNNEQFF
>TRBV6-1|TRBJ1-3|-|-
TGTGCCAGCAGTGAACAGGGAGGGGGAATAGACACCATATATTTT
CASSEQGGGIDTIYF
>TRBV19|TRBJ2-6|-|-
TGTGCCAGTAGTATCGTTCAGATGGGGGCCAACGTCCTGACTTTC
CASSIVQMGANVLTF
>TRBV27|TRBJ2-1|-|-
TGTGCCAGCAGTTTCAGGTGGAACAATGAGCAGTTCTTC
CASSFRWNNEQFF
>TRBV5-4|TRBJ2-7|TRBD1|-
TGTGCCAGCAGCTTGGCAGGGGGCGTCTACGAGCAGTACTTC
CASSLAGGVYEQYF
>TRBV7-9|TRBJ1-5|TRBD1|-
TGTGCCAGCAGCAAAGACAGGGGTCAGCCCCAGCATTTT
CASSKDRGQPQHF
>TRBV18|TRBJ1-5|TRBD1|-
TGTGCCAGCTCACCCTCGGACAGGGGCCTACATCAGCCCCAGCATTTT
CASSPSDRGLHQPQHF
>TRBV2|TRBJ1-2|-|once
TGTGCCAGCAGTGGCGGATCCCGTATGCTCGGCTACACCTTC
CASSGGSRMLGYTF
>TRBV4-2|TRBJ1-2|TRBD1|-
TGTGCCAGCAGCCAAGATCTGGACAGGGTTGGTGGCTACACCTTC
CASSQDLDRVGGYTF
>TRBV29-1|TRBJ2-2|TRBD1|-
TGCAGCGTTGGACAGGGGGCGCCCGGGGAGCTGTTTTTT
CSVGQGAPGELFF
>TRBV28|TRBJ2-7|-|-
TGTGCCAGCAGTTTAGTTTCAAGGGGCGAGCAGTACTTC
CASSLVSRGEQYF
>TRBV11-2|TRBJ2-1|-|-
TGTGCCAGCAGCTTAGATTGGCTAGCGCGGCCACGGAATGAGCAGTTCTTC
CASSLDWLARPRNEQFF
>TRBV19|TRBJ2-1|TRBD2|-
TGTGCCAGTAGTATTGGGGGCGGGAGGTCCTACAATGAGCAGTTCTTC
CASSIGGGRSYNEQFF
>TRBV30|TRBJ1-5|-|few
TGTGCCTGGAGTGTTTACAATCAGCCCCAGCATTTT
CAWSVYNQPQHF
>TRBV2|TRBJ1-2|TRBD1|few
TGTGCCAGCAGTGAAGAGACAGGGCGCACCTATGGCTACACCTTC
CASSEETGRTYGYTF
>TRBV16|TRBJ1-5|-|-
TGTGCCAGCAGCCAGTCGGGGGTGGGACAGCCCCAGCATTTT
CASSQSGVGQPQHF
>TRBV5-1|TRBJ2-7|-|-
TGCGCCAGCAGCCTGACACAGGGCTCCTACGAGCAGTACTTC
CASSLTQGSYEQYF
>TRBV28|TRBJ2-1|-|-
TGTGCCAGCAGTTTAGGTAGCGGAGTCAAGCAGTTCTTC
CASSLGSGVKQFF
>TRBV19|TRBJ2-7|-|once
TGTGCCAGCCAACGGACTTTCGACCTCTACGAGCAGTACTTC
CASQRTFDLYEQYF
>TRBV10-1|TRBJ1-2|TRBD1|few
TGCGCCAGCCCAGGACAGGAGGCTAACTATGGCTACACCTTC
CASPGQEANYGYTF
>TRBV5-1|TRBJ1-4|TRBD1|-
TGCGCCAGCAGCTTGAGACAGGGAAGTAATGAAAAACTGTTTTTT
CASSLRQGSNEKLFF
>TRBV5-1|TRBJ2-1|TRBD2|once
TGCGCCAGCAGCTTGGTTCGGGGGGTCTACAATGAGCAGTTCTTC
CASSLVRGVYNEQFF
>TRBV19|TRBJ1-4|-|-
TGTGCCAGTAGTCTCCCATCCGGTGGAAGGGGTGAAAAACTGTTTTTT
CASSLPSGGRGEKLFF
>TRBV15|TRBJ1-5|-|few
TGTGCCACCAGCAGAGGTACAGGGCCTGAGGAGACCCAGCATTTT
CATSRGTGPEETQHF
>TRBV6-1|TRBJ2-3|-|once
TGTGCCAGTCAGGATCAGGGGACAGATACGCAGTATTTT
CASQDQGTDTQYF
>TRBV19|TRBJ1-4|TRBD1|-
TGTGCCAGTAGTACGGGACAGCAAAATGAAAAACTGTTTTTT
CASSTGQQNEKLFF
>TRBV5-1|TRBJ2-1|-|-
TGCGCCAGCAGCTTGGTAGGCGGTCTTGAGCAGTTCTTC
CASSLVGGLEQFF
>TRBV20-1|TRBJ2-7|-|-
TGCAGTGCCGCCGGGACTGACGGTCGGTACTTC
CSAAGTDGRYF
>TRBV19|TRBJ2-5|TRBD1|-
TGTGCCAGTAGTGTTCCGGGACAGGGGAGTAGAACAGAGACCCAGTACTTC
CASSVPGQGSRTETQYF
>TRBV5-6|TRBJ1-1|-|once
TGTGCCAGCAGCTTGGGTTCAGGGGATGAGAACACTGAAGCTTTCTTT
CASSLGSGDENTEAFF
>TRBV5-5|TRBJ2-7|TRBD1|-
TGTGCCAGCAGCTGGGGACAGGGGGGGAACTACGAGCAGTACTTC
CASSWGQGGNYEQYF
>TRBV27|TRBJ2-7|-|once
TGTGCCAGCAGTTTCCTAGGACAGCTCTACGAGCAGTACTTC
CASSFLGQLYEQYF